One T cell receptor beta chain is described in this entry. Antigen specificity is unknown. TCRdb's copy holds only in-frame clones and misses some; the assay was immunoSEQ multiplex PCR. Counted here are approximately 76,000 clones, roughly 94% occurring once; the ten biggest clones make up 3% to 4%. CDR3 length equals 14 residues. Germline V gives CDR1 SNHLY, CDR2 FYNNEI. With 10 bases removed from V and 6 bases from J, the gap between germline ends came to 19 bases. This specimen comes from a study of cytomegalovirus exposure and HLA in healthy donors. Notes on the study in general: Diagnosis of cytomegalovirus status made by the classifier reportedly showed high specificity and sensitivity. Altogether, around 160 TCR beta chains were recorded as cytomegalovirus-associated. A few CMV-associated chains were confirmed in vitro to be specific for CMV antigens. Most TCR sequences showed up rarely, but some public TCRs showed up in many donors.

The sample comprised PBMCs. The chain employs TRBV2 and TRBJ1-5, with a tentative D call TRBD1 (5 bases). The receptor's source is a young woman in good health and CMV-seropositive. The CDR3, as DNA: TGTGCCACAAGAATGGGGGGGAGCGGTCAGCCCCAGCATTTT. Residues: CATRMGGSGQPQHF.